The rows below give T cell receptor beta chains drawn from one sample of a study of blood T cells in healthy people across ages. TCRdb redid the calling of the 5' RACE reads with MiXCR, one entry per CDR3 protein. This table has 1.5 million to 2 million distinct CDR3 sequences, roughly 27% appearing once. Sequencing input: blood. Source of these receptors: a woman aged 25 to 39 in good health. The CDR3 runs from the conserved cysteine through the conserved F or W. A D gene is named only where the DNA matches it firmly. Part of the rows lack a size; the others show once, few, many or a class for expanded clones.

TRBJ2-1 . TRBV14 few TGTGCCAGCAGCCAAGGCGTACCGAGGGAGCAGTTCTTC CASSQGVPREQFF
TRBJ2-3 TRBD2 TRBV5-1 few TGCGCCAGCAGCTTCGTTCCGGGGGGGAGCACAGATACGCAGTATTTT CASSFVPGGSTDTQYF
TRBJ2-3 . TRBV10-3 . TGTGCCATCAGTGAGTTCTCACCAGATACGCAGTATTTT CAISEFSPDTQYF
TRBJ2-1 . TRBV29-1 many TGCAGCGTCAACCGGGGGAGCTCCTACAATGAGCAGTTCTTC CSVNRGSSYNEQFF
TRBJ1-2 . TRBV29-1 many TGCAGCGTTGAAGGGGAGGGCTACACCTTC CSVEGEGYTF
TRBJ2-3 . TRBV20-1 few TGCAGTGCTAGCGATTCGGGCATCGGCACAGATACGCAGTATTTT CSASDSGIGTDTQYF
TRBJ2-5 . TRBV27 . TGTGCCAGCGGTTACGGTGGGAGCTACGGGGAGACCCAGTACTTC CASGYGGSYGETQYF
TRBJ2-4 TRBD1 TRBV6-2/TRBV6-3 . TGTGCCAGCAGACACCCAATCCGGGACAGGGAAAACATTCAGTACTTC CASRHPIRDRENIQYF
TRBJ2-1 TRBD2 TRBV20-1 . TGCAGTGCTATTGGCGGGAGGAGCATCAATGAGCAGTTCTTC CSAIGGRSINEQFF
TRBJ2-5 TRBD2 TRBV7-9 many TGTGCCAGCAGCTACGGACTAGCGGGAGTAGAGACCCAGTACTTC CASSYGLAGVETQYF
TRBJ2-1 . TRBV10-2 few TGCGCCAGCAGTGAGTCCGGGAGACTTTACAATGAGCAGTTCTTC CASSESGRLYNEQFF
TRBJ2-1 . TRBV7-2 few TGTGCCAGCAGTCTGCGGCCAGGGCCCCCGAGCTCCTACAATGAGCAGTTCTTC CASSLRPGPPSSYNEQFF
TRBJ2-7 TRBD1 TRBV12-5 many TGTGCTAGTGGTCTTACAGGGGGCTATTACGAGCAGTACTTC CASGLTGGYYEQYF
TRBJ2-5 TRBD2 TRBV9 few TGTGCCAGCAGCCCAGGACTGGGGGGGGGGAAAGAGACCCAGTACTTC CASSPGLGGGKETQYF
TRBJ1-6 TRBD1 TRBV27 . TGTGCCAGCAGGCGTCAGACAGGGGGTTTAATTAATTCACCCCTCCACTTT CASRRQTGGLINSPLHF
TRBJ2-5 . TRBV30 many TGTGCCTTAATCCCCGGGACACTGGTTCGGGAGACCCAGTACTTC CALIPGTLVRETQYF
TRBJ2-2 TRBD1 TRBV5-1 many TGTGCCAGCAGTCTCCGACAGGGGGGCACCGGGGAGCTGTTTTTT CASSLRQGGTGELFF
TRBJ1-1 . TRBV10-3 . TGTGCCATCAGTGAGGAGGTGAACACTGAAGCTTTCTTT CAISEEVNTEAFF
TRBJ2-5 . TRBV29-1 few TGCAGCGTTGTTGGTAGCGGACAAGAGATCCAGTACTTC CSVVGSGQEIQYF
TRBJ2-2 TRBD2 TRBV7-6 . TGTGCCAGCAGTTATACTAGCGGGGGGGTGAACACCGGGGAGCTGTTTTTT CASSYTSGGVNTGELFF
TRBJ1-2 . TRBV7-2 once TGTGCCAGCAGCTTGCGGAACACCGATAACTATGGCTGCACCTTC CASSLRNTDNYGCTF
TRBJ1-1 . TRBV11-2 . TGTGCCAGCAGCTTGGACACCAGCACTGAAGCTTTCTTT CASSLDTSTEAFF
TRBJ2-1 . TRBV7-2 many TGTGCCAGCGGGTACGAGGACAATGAGCAGTTCTTC CASGYEDNEQFF
TRBJ2-1 TRBD2 TRBV28 . TGTGCCAGCAGGACCTCCGGGACTAGCGGGGGGTTCAATGAGCAGTTCTTC CASRTSGTSGGFNEQFF
TRBJ2-6 . TRBV11-2 few TGTGCCAGCAGCGTTCCCTCTGGGGCCAACGTCCTGACTTTC CASSVPSGANVLTF
TRBJ2-1 . TRBV5-5 few TGTGCCAGCAGCTGGCTGATCGACGGGGCGTCAAATGAGCAGTTCTTC CASSWLIDGASNEQFF
TRBJ1-2 . TRBV28 many TGTGCCAGCAGGGATACAGGGAACTATGGCTACACCTTC CASRDTGNYGYTF
TRBJ1-4 TRBD1 TRBV20-1 few TGCAGTGGGAAGATACAGGGGGGTCCTAATGAAAAACTGTTTTTT CSGKIQGGPNEKLFF
TRBJ2-3 . TRBV7-2 . TGTGCCAGCAGCCTACATCCTCCTGGCACAGATACGCAGTATTTT CASSLHPPGTDTQYF
TRBJ2-4 . TRBV12-3/TRBV12-4 . TGTGCCAGCAGATATAACGGACTCAAAAAAGGCGATGAGCAGTACTTC CASRYNGLKKGDEQYF
TRBJ2-1 . TRBV5-1 many TGCGCCAGCAGCTTGGGTCAGCCCTACAATGAGCAGTTCTTC CASSLGQPYNEQFF
TRBJ1-4 TRBD1 TRBV5-1 few TGCGCCAGCAGCTTACGTGACAGGGTAGGCGAAAAACTGTTTTTT CASSLRDRVGEKLFF
TRBJ2-3 . TRBV5-5 many TGTGCCAGCAGCGCCGGGACACTGAGCACAGATACGCAGTATTTT CASSAGTLSTDTQYF
TRBJ2-3 . TRBV7-2 . TGTGCCAGCAGCCAGGACGGATACACAGATACGCAGTATTTT CASSQDGYTDTQYF
TRBJ2-7 TRBD1 TRBV7-3 . TGTGCCAGCAGCTCGGGGACAGGGATTAACGAGCAGTACTTC CASSSGTGINEQYF
TRBJ1-2 . TRBV28 . TGTGCCAGCGTACCTGGGGGGGGAGTACGGGATGGCTACACCTTC CASVPGGGVRDGYTF
TRBJ1-2 . TRBV29-1 many TGCAGCCACGCCCAGGGTAGACGAGGCGACTATGGCTACACCTTC CSHAQGRRGDYGYTF
TRBJ2-5 TRBD2 TRBV7-3 many TGTGCCAGCAGCTTTACCCCCCTAGCGGGGGCAGAGACCCAGTACTTC CASSFTPLAGAETQYF
TRBJ2-7 . TRBV7-2 few TGTGCCAGCAGCTTAGGTCCAGGGGCGCGAGAGCAGTACTTC CASSLGPGAREQYF
TRBJ2-1 . TRBV12-5 . TGTGCTAGTGGTGTAGACACGCGCGTCAATGAGCAGTTCTTC CASGVDTRVNEQFF
TRBJ2-1 TRBD2 TRBV27 many TGTGCCAGCTGTAGGCGGGGGGACTCCTACAATGAGCAGTTCTTC CASCRRGDSYNEQFF
TRBJ2-3 TRBD2 TRBV12-3/TRBV12-4 many TGTGCCAGCAATGGACTAGCGGGGGGACGCACAGATACGCAGTATTTT CASNGLAGGRTDTQYF
TRBJ1-4 TRBD1 TRBV7-9 . TGTGCCAGCAGCGCGGTGACCGGGACAGGAGGGGAAAAACTGTTTTTT CASSAVTGTGGEKLFF
TRBJ2-4 TRBD2 TRBV12-3/TRBV12-4 . TGTGCCAGCAGTGTGGGCAGCGGGGGGCTCAAAAACATTCAGTACTTC CASSVGSGGLKNIQYF
TRBJ2-1 . TRBV24-1 . TGTGCCACCGATTGGGGCTACTATGAGCAGTTCTTC CATDWGYYEQFF
TRBJ2-7 . TRBV3-1 . TGTGCCAGCAGCCGCCCCGGGATAGACTCCTACGAGCAGTACTTC CASSRPGIDSYEQYF
TRBJ2-7 . TRBV28 . TGTGCCAGCATCCATCGAGCGGACACCTACGAGCAGTACTTC CASIHRADTYEQYF
TRBJ2-2 . TRBV12-3/TRBV12-4 . TGTGCCAGCATACTGTCAAGGGGAACCGGGGAGCTGTTTTTT CASILSRGTGELFF
TRBJ2-5 . TRBV29-1 . TGCAGCGTTGAAGATGAGGGATTGACCCAGTACTTC CSVEDEGLTQYF
TRBJ2-5 TRBD2 TRBV7-9 . TGTGCCAGCAGCCCACGAGGCGGGCTAGCGGGAGGGCCGGGAGAGACCCAGTACTTC CASSPRGGLAGGPGETQYF
TRBJ1-2 . TRBV7-9 few TGTGCCAGCAGCCTAGGTGGGTCGCCGATGCTCTATGGCTACACCTTC CASSLGGSPMLYGYTF
TRBJ1-1 TRBD1 TRBV11-2 . TGTGCCAGCAGGCCTCAGACAGGGACCAGAATAGAAGCTTTCTTT CASRPQTGTRIEAFF
TRBJ2-5 . TRBV6-6 once TGTGCCAGCAGTTACAGCCCCGGGCACGCACAAGAGACCCAGTACTTC CASSYSPGHAQETQYF
TRBJ1-6 TRBD1 TRBV7-6 many TGTGCCAGCAGCACCCGGACAGGGCGTAATTCACCCCTCCACTTT CASSTRTGRNSPLHF
TRBJ2-7 TRBD1 TRBV7-9 many TGTGCCAGCGCCGGGACAGGGGCCTACGAGCAGTACTTC CASAGTGAYEQYF
TRBJ2-7 . TRBV29-1 many TGCAGCGTAATGGGCGGGACAGCTTTCTCCTCCTACGAGCAGTACTTC CSVMGGTAFSSYEQYF
TRBJ2-1 . TRBV6-5 . TGTGCCAGCAGTCAAATTGGGACTTCCACACGGCAGTTCTTC CASSQIGTSTRQFF
TRBJ1-1 . TRBV12-3/TRBV12-4 few TGTGCCAGCTTTCGACAGATTGGAAACACTGAAGCTTTCTTT CASFRQIGNTEAFF
TRBJ2-4 TRBD2 TRBV18 . TGTGCCAGCTCCGACTCCGGGACTAGCTTGGTGCGGTACTTC CASSDSGTSLVRYF
TRBJ2-3 TRBD2 TRBV5-1 . TGCGCCAGCAGCTTGGCGCGGGGGGCCACCACAGATACGCAGTATTTT CASSLARGATTDTQYF